What follows are 7 T cell receptor beta chains derived from one specimen sequenced in a study of blood T cell repertoires in COVID-19. Repertoires were generated with immunoSEQ multiplex PCR, while TCRdb's copy carries only in-frame clones and drops some. The sample records 270,000 or so clones, about nine tenths being singletons. The sample comprised peripheral blood. The receptors come from a woman in her thirties with active or convalescent COVID-19.

This rearrangement joins TRBV5-1 to TRBJ2-1; 9 nucleotides match TRBD1. The CDR3 loop spans 17 amino acids. CDR1 is SGHRS, CDR2 YFSETQ, per germline. The ends lost 4 bases at V and 0 bases at J; junction bases unmatched: 8. CDR3 loop: CASSRRTGVSSYNEQFF. CDR3 nucleotides: TGCGCCAGCAGCAGGAGGACAGGGGTGAGCTCCTACAATGAGCAGTTCTTC.

This chain uses TRBV7-2 with TRBJ1-2; 10 bases are shared with TRBD1. Germline V lookup: CDR1 SGHTA, CDR2 FQGNSA. The CDR3 contains 17 residues. With V trimmed by 1 base and J by 7 bases, 12 bases remained unmatched. The CDR3 DNA follows: TGTGCCAGCAGCTTAGACGCGGCTCCGACAGGGGGCCGTGGCTACACCTTC. It translates to CASSLDAAPTGGRGYTF.

The gene calls are TRBV28 and TRBJ1-1; 7 nucleotides line up with TRBD1. After removal of 5 bases from V and 2 bases from J, the junction contained 8 bases not matched to a gene. Germline V gives CDR1 MDHEN, CDR2 SYDVKM. The CDR3 is 15 amino acids. The CDR3 loop is CASSTWTGPNTEAFF. CDR3 in DNA: TGTGCCAGCAGTACTTGGACAGGACCAAACACTGAAGCTTTCTTT. Full variable domain (outside the CDR3, taken from reference TRBV28 and TRBJ1-1): DVKVTQSSRYLVKRTGEKVFLECVQDMDHENMFWYRQDPGLGLRLIYFSYDVKMKEKGDIPEGYSVSREKKERFSLILESASTNQTSMYLCASSTWTGPNTEAFFGQGTRLTVV.

The chain uses TRBV6-5 and TRBJ1-5; D gene uncertain. The CDR3 runs to 13 residues. Trimming stripped 5 bases from V and 5 bases from J, with 10 bases between. Germline V gives CDR1 MNHEY, CDR2 SVGAGI. This CDR3 reads CASSNREDQPQHF. DNA of the CDR3: TGTGCCAGCAGTAACCGGGAGGATCAGCCCCAGCATTTT.

The chain is built from TRBV7-9 and TRBJ1-1; D not certain. The length of the CDR3 is 16 residues. From germline, CDR1 is SEHNR and CDR2 FQNEAQ (reference sequence). V shed 5 bases and J shed 1 base, with 17 bases lying between them. The CDR3 sequence: CASSPGLRASNTEAFF. DNA for the CDR3: TGTGCCAGCAGCCCGGGGTTAAGGGCGTCGAACACTGAAGCTTTCTTT.

The V gene is TRBV4-1, the J gene TRBJ1-2; no definite D call. The CDR3 loop spans 16 amino acids. V was cut by 1 base and J by 6 bases, with 18 bases left in between. CDR1 is MGHRA and CDR2 is YSYEKL in the germline V gene. The CDR3 nucleotides are TGCGCCAGCAGCCAAGTTCGGGGTCCCACGGGTCATGGCTACACCTTC. Its protein is CASSQVRGPTGHGYTF.

The rearrangement uses TRBV29-1 and TRBJ2-1, with D possibly being TRBD1 (6 bases). CDR1 is SQVTM and CDR2 is ANQGSEA in the germline V gene. The CDR3 has 13 residues. Trimming cost V 3 bases and J 8 bases, with 14 bases left between them. The DNA of the CDR3 is TGCAGCGTTGATCTACTACAGGGCTATGAGCAGTTCTTC. Translation gives CSVDLLQGYEQFF.